This T cell receptor beta chain derives from a study of metastatic and nonmetastatic thyroid tumors. Study in general: Patients with malignant and benign thyroid disease provided blood and tumor or nodule tissue, whose repertoires were compared. Study-wide results and limits: Benign nodules were reported to have significantly lower TCR beta diversity than malignant thyroid tumors, in blood and tumor.

Original processing methods: The distant-metastasis classifier for papillary thyroid cancer was built from CDR3 differences across clinicopathological groups. TCRdb re-analyzed the PCR reads using MiXCR. TCRdb's processing, not the study's, gives the V and J calls here. The sample lists 13,000 to 15,000 clones, roughly 25% occurring once. The entire patient cohort was treatment-naive prior to thyroid surgery. By frequency in the sample, this clone is large. Its matching antigen is unknown. Source material: tumor tissue. This clonotype was obtained from a female donor with papillary thyroid cancer or a benign thyroid nodule (not recorded which). Some clones in this sample may be carry-over from other donors' samples.

The CDR3 here is CASSQDYQPSGRGVRTQYF. DNA for the CDR3: TGTGCCAGCAGCCAAGACTATCAACCTAGCGGGAGAGGGGTCAGGACGCAGTATTTT. The chain uses TRBV4-2 and TRBJ2-3; 10 bases match TRBD2. V dropped 0 bases and J dropped 9; count of bases not matched to a gene: 18. This CDR3 is built from 19 residues. Per the germline V gene, CDR1 is LGHNA and CDR2 is YNFKEQ.